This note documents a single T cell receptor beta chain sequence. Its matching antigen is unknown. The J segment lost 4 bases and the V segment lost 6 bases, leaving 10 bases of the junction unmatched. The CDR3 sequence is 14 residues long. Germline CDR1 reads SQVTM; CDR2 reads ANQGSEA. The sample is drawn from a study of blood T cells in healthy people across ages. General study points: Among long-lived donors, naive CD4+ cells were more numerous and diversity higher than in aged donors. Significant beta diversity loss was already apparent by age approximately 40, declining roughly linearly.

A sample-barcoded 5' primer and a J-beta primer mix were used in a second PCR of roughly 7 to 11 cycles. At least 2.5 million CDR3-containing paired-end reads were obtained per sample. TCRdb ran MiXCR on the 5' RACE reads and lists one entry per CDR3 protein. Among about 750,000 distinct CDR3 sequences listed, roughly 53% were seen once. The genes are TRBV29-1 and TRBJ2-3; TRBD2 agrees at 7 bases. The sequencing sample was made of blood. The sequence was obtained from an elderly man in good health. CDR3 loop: CSVRLAPRADTQYF. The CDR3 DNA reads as TGCAGCGTCAGACTAGCTCCTCGGGCAGATACGCAGTATTTT.